This T cell receptor beta chain was profiled in a study of OX40 agonist ivuxolimab in advanced cancers. Whole-study findings and limits: On average, a greater number of expanded clones characterised CD8+ T cells relative to CD4+.

The germline V gene encodes CDR1 SNHLY and CDR2 FYNNEI. The germline V and J ends were trimmed by 6 bases and 3 bases, with 14 bases remaining between them. The CDR3 spans 14 residues. Note on this clone: As yet, its antigen is unknown.

It was autoimmune disease history or systemic immunosuppression that excluded patients. Clones were sequenced by immunoSEQ multiplex PCR, and TCRdb holds only the in-frame ones, with some missing. The data show about 50,000 clones, around 87% seen once. The rearrangement uses TRBV2 and TRBJ1-2; weak D call: TRBD1 (6 bases). Sequencing used CD4+ or CD8+ T cells sorted from blood, obtained in a trial of the OX40 agonist ivuxolimab. The receptor was isolated from an adult with an advanced solid tumor such as melanoma, head and neck, liver or kidney cancer. The CDR3 is CASRATGYDYGYTF. CDR3 nucleotides: TGTGCCAGCAGGGCAACAGGGTACGACTATGGCTACACCTTC. Complete variable domain (other parts from reference TRBV2 and TRBJ1-2): EPEVTQTPSHQVTQMGQEVILRCVPISNHLYFYWYRQILGQKVEFLVSFYNNEISEKSEIFDDQFSVERPDGSNFTLKIRSTKLEDSAMYFCASRATGYDYGYTFGSGTRLTVV.